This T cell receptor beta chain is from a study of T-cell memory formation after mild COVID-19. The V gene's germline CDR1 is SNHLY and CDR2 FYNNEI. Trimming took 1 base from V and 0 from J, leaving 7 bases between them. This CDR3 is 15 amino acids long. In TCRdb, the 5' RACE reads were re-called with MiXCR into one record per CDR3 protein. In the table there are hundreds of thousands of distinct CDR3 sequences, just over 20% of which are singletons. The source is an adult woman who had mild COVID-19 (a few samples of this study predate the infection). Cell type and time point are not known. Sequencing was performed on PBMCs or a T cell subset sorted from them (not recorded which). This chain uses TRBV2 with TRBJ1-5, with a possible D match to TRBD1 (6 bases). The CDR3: CASSEEGVSNQPQHF. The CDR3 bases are TGTGCCAGCAGTGAAGAGGGGGTTAGCAATCAGCCCCAGCATTTT.